The 4 T cell receptor beta chains in this list originate from one sample, sequenced in a study of neoadjuvant anti-PD-1 for oral cavity cancer. Time point noted: after neoadjuvant nivolumab, at surgical resection. TCRdb keeps only in-frame clones here, not all; method: immunoSEQ multiplex PCR. Among fewer than 15,000 clones listed, roughly 74% were seen once. The sequencing here drew on PBMCs, taken after nivolumab (anti-PD-1) treatment. All receptors derive from a person aged 40 to 85 with oral cavity squamous cell carcinoma.

V and J are TRBV7-2 and TRBJ1-5; perhaps TRBD1 as D (6 bases). CDR3 length equals 15 residues. CDR1 is SGHTA, CDR2 FQGNSA, per germline. The ends were cut back, 4 bases at V and 6 bases at J, with 16 bases in the middle. The CDR3 loop is CASSSNPGQVQPQHF. CDR3 in DNA: TGTGCCAGCAGCTCAAATCCGGGACAAGTTCAGCCCCAGCATTTT.

J is TRBJ2-7 and V is TRBV5-1; D is perhaps TRBD2 (5 bases). V was cut by 0 bases and J by 4 bases, with 11 bases left in between. CDR1 and CDR2 from the germline V gene are SGHRS and YFSETQ. CDR3 length equals 14 residues. The CDR3 DNA is TGCGCCAGCAGCTTGGGGCAGGAGGTGTACGAGCAGTACTTC. It encodes CASSLGQEVYEQYF.

In its sample, this clone was seen a few times. The gene calls are TRBV11-2 and TRBJ1-5; possibly TRBD1 for D (5 bases). This CDR3 is 14 amino acids long. Germline CDR1 SGHAT, CDR2 FQNNGV. The germline V and J ends were trimmed by 1 base and 7 bases, with 11 bases remaining between them. CDR3 loop: CASSLGGDRQPQHF. The CDR3 DNA reads TGTGCCAGCAGCTTAGGGGGGGATCGCCAGCCCCAGCATTTT.

The chain couples TRBV5-6 to TRBJ2-2, with D unresolved. The CDR3 length is 14 residues. Germline lookup yields CDR1 SGHDT and CDR2 YYEEEE. The V gene lost 4 bases and the J gene lost 5 bases, with 12 bases spanning the gap. Here the CDR3 reads CASSPPDHTGELFF. CDR3 nucleotide sequence: TGTGCCAGCAGCCCCCCAGATCATACCGGGGAGCTGTTTTTT.